A single sample gave rise to the 18 T cell receptor beta chains below, sequenced in a study of T cell changes during pregnancy in multiple sclerosis. Generated by immunoSEQ multiplex PCR, the TCRdb table keeps only in-frame clones and is missing some. The profile shows around 72,000 clones, about 90% of them singletons. Source: CD4+ T cells from peripheral blood mononuclear cells, taken before pregnancy. These TCRs come from a female donor with multiple sclerosis, enrolled in a pregnancy study.

This sequence joins TRBV5-1 and TRBJ1-6; 7 positions match TRBD1. The V gene end was trimmed by 4 bases and the J gene end by 6 bases; junction bases not matched to a gene: 13. CDR3 size: 17 residues. Germline CDR1 and CDR2: SGHRS and YFSETQ. CDR3 sequence (DNA): TGCGCCAGCAGCACTCAACCGGGACAGAGAACTAATTCACCCCTCCACTTT. Its translation is CASSTQPGQRTNSPLHF.

In nucleotides, the CDR3 is TGTGCCAGCAGCTTCGAGCCTCAATACTATGGCTACACCTTC. It translates to CASSFEPQYYGYTF. The genes are TRBV7-8 and TRBJ1-2; no reliable D call. CDR1 is SGHVS and CDR2 is FQNEAQ in the germline V gene. V lost 3 bases and J 3 bases, leaving 11 bases between the germline ends. This CDR3 is 14 amino acids long.

In DNA form, the CDR3 reads TGCAGCGTTTTTCCCGACCTTACAGGGCCGAACACTGAAGCTTTCTTT. This encodes CSVFPDLTGPNTEAFF. This chain links TRBV29-1 with TRBJ1-1; tentatively, D is TRBD1 (6 bases). V shed 5 bases and J shed 1 base, with 20 bases lying between them. The CDR3 sequence is 16 residues long. Per the germline V gene, CDR1 is SQVTM and CDR2 is ANQGSEA.

The chain employs TRBV30 and TRBJ1-1; D is unclear. This CDR3 region has 13 residues. V dropped 0 bases and J dropped 3 bases, with 8 bases sitting between them. Germline CDR1 and CDR2: GTSNPN and SVGIG (reference sequence). The CDR3 sequence: CAWSVIVDTEAFF. The CDR3 DNA is TGTGCCTGGAGTGTAATCGTAGACACTGAAGCTTTCTTT.

This clone was seen only a few times. The chain combines TRBV28 with TRBJ2-1; 9 nucleotides align to TRBD2. This CDR3 is built from 17 residues. Germline CDR1 MDHEN, CDR2 SYDVKM. The V segment lost 7 bases and the J segment 9 bases; nucleotides outside the gene matches: 19. CDR3 DNA: TGTGCCAGCAAGGGTCGGTTGGGAGCGGGAGGTCGTGCTGAGCAGTTCTTC. This codes for CASKGRLGAGGRAEQFF.

The V call is TRBV5-6, the J call TRBJ1-1; D might be TRBD1 (5 bases). Per the germline V gene, CDR1 is SGHDT and CDR2 is YYEEEE. Trimming cost V 4 bases and J 1 base, with 20 bases left between them. The CDR3 runs to 17 residues. The CDR3 protein is CASSRGRINSPNTEAFF. CDR3 in DNA: TGTGCCAGCAGCAGGGGTAGGATAAATAGCCCGAACACTGAAGCTTTCTTT.

The V call is TRBV5-1, the J call TRBJ2-7; D gene unclear. CDR3 length: 13 amino acids. The germline V and J ends were trimmed by 2 bases and 7 bases, with 13 bases remaining between them. The germline V gene encodes CDR1 SGHRS and CDR2 YFSETQ. Here the CDR3 DNA reads TGCGCCAGCAGCTTAGGCCTCGCCGGGGAGCAGTACTTC. Its translation: CASSLGLAGEQYF.

This chain connects TRBV29-1 to TRBJ2-1; 7 bases agree with TRBD1. Germline CDR1 is SQVTM and CDR2 is ANQGSEA. This CDR3 has 12 amino acids. V lost 6 bases and J lost 8; bases outside the gene matches: 7. The CDR3 region has the DNA TGCAGCGTCCAGAAGGGGGCGGATGAGCAGTTCTTC. It codes for CSVQKGADEQFF.

The chain uses TRBV18 and TRBJ1-4; 7 bases agree with TRBD1. Germline CDR1 KGHSH, CDR2 LQKENI. The ends lost 3 bases at V and 4 bases at J; junction bases unmatched: 5. This CDR3 region has 15 residues. CDR3 coding DNA: TGTGCCAGCTCACCCCGGACAGGACTTAATGAAAAACTGTTTTTT. Translating gives CASSPRTGLNEKLFF. The full variable domain, completed using reference TRBV18 and TRBJ1-4, is NAGVMQNPRHLVRRRGQEARLRCSPMKGHSHVYWYRQLPEEGLKFMVYLQKENIIDESGMPKERFSAEFPKEGPSILRIQQVVRGDSAAYFCASSPRTGLNEKLFFGSGTQLSVL.

This clone was seen once. The rearrangement joins TRBV7-9 to TRBJ2-1; 7 bases are a match to TRBD2. CDR3 size: 15 residues. Germline loops: CDR1 SEHNR, CDR2 FQNEAQ (reference sequence). J was trimmed by 5 bases and V by 1 base; bases with no gene match: 5. DNA for the CDR3: TGTGCCAGCAGCTTAGTCGGGGGGATCCACAATGAGCAGTTCTTC. Protein: CASSLVGGIHNEQFF.

The V call is TRBV21-1, the J call TRBJ2-7; TRBD1 is taken as the D call from the table, unchecked against the DNA. TRBV21-1 is labeled a pseudogene. This CDR3 has 14 amino acids. This CDR3 reads CASSKVGRAREQYF. DNA of the CDR3: TGTGCCAGCAGCAAGGTTGGCAGGGCGCGGGAGCAGTACTTC.

The chain uses TRBV5-1 and TRBJ2-1; 7 bases agree with TRBD2. CDR3 size: 15 residues. Trimming at V came to 0 bases and at J to 10 bases, leaving 10 bases not matched to a gene. Germline V gives CDR1 SGHRS, CDR2 YFSETQ. CDR3 sequence (DNA): TGCGCCAGCAGCTTGGACGGGAGGTCGGCAGACGAGCAGTTCTTC. It codes for CASSLDGRSADEQFF.

This chain connects TRBV5-1 to TRBJ1-1; D unclear. CDR1 SGHRS and CDR2 YFSETQ come from the germline V gene. V dropped 0 bases and J dropped 3 bases, with 12 bases sitting between them. This CDR3 comprises 15 residues. CDR3 residues: CASSLAAGLHTEAFF. The CDR3 DNA follows: TGCGCCAGCAGCTTGGCAGCGGGGTTGCACACTGAAGCTTTCTTT. Supplemented by reference TRBV5-1 and TRBJ1-1, the full variable domain reads KAGVTQTPRYLIKTRGQQVTLSCSPISGHRSVSWYQQTPGQGLQFLFEYFSETQRNKGNFPGRFSGRQFSNSRSEMNVSTLELGDSALYLCASSLAAGLHTEAFFGQGTRLTVV.

The genes are TRBV5-4 and TRBJ1-2; 10 bases match TRBD1. V dropped 3 bases and J dropped 7; count of bases not matched to a gene: 12. Germline CDR1 reads SGHNT; CDR2 reads YYREEE (reference sequence). The CDR3 has 16 residues. CDR3 loop: CASSSYDRGLSSGYTF. The DNA for the CDR3 is TGTGCCAGCAGCTCATATGACAGGGGGCTAAGTAGTGGCTACACCTTC. Filled out from reference TRBV5-4 and TRBJ1-2, the complete variable domain reads ETGVTQSPTHLIKTRGQQVTLRCSSQSGHNTVSWYQQALGQGPQFIFQYYREEENGRGNFPPRFSGLQFPNYSSELNVNALELDDSALYLCASSSYDRGLSSGYTFGSGTRLTVV.

The CDR3: CASSSDLTSYEQYF. The CDR3 DNA is TGTGCCAGCAGCTCGGACTTAACTTCCTACGAGCAGTACTTC. The chain is built from TRBV14 and TRBJ2-7, with D possibly TRBD2 on 5 matching bases. V shed 5 bases and J shed 1 base, with 12 bases lying between them. CDR3 length: 14 amino acids. Germline assignment: CDR1 SGHDN and CDR2 FVKESK.

The chain is built from TRBV19 and TRBJ2-7, with TRBD2 matching over 10 bases. CDR3 length: 14 amino acids. With V trimmed by 7 bases and J by 5 bases, 8 bases remained unmatched. Per germline, CDR1 LNHDA and CDR2 SQIVND (reference sequence). The CDR3 bases are TGTGCCAGTACCTATCAAGCGGGAGGGCACGAGCAGTACTTC. Protein: CASTYQAGGHEQYF.

This clone was seen just once. The gene calls are TRBV19 and TRBJ2-7, with D possibly TRBD2 on 5 matching bases. Trimming left V 5 bases short and J 5 bases short, with 16 bases between. The CDR3 totals 14 residues. Germline V gives CDR1 LNHDA, CDR2 SQIVND (reference sequence). CDR3 amino acids: CASSEGVRGNEQYF. CDR3 nucleotide sequence: TGTGCCAGTAGTGAGGGAGTACGAGGGAACGAGCAGTACTTC.

This clone was counted ten times or more. The rearrangement joins TRBV19 to TRBJ1-1; D ambiguous. Trimming left V 4 bases short and J 1 base short, with 7 bases between. The germline CDR1 and CDR2 sequences are LNHDA and SQIVND (reference sequence). This CDR3 comprises 13 residues. CDR3 sequence: CASSRRQNTEAFF. The CDR3 coding sequence is TGTGCCAGTAGTAGAAGACAGAACACTGAAGCTTTCTTT.